This T cell receptor (beta chain) was profiled in a study of human T cells and chemical hapten exposure listed by TCRdb under 2021. About the investigation overall: For sensitization, 2% DPC in acetone was applied to a 2 cm by 2 cm area of upper inner arm skin. Libraries were combined into a pool for sequencing, and differences in TCR yield between samples came mainly from small differences in library volumes within the pool. Blood samples were taken from patients before sensitization (week 0) and at 2, 6 and about 24 weeks after DPC sensitization. Patients additionally received weekly therapeutic DPC doses to the scalp throughout the roughly 24-week study period. This study followed changes in the peripheral blood TCR repertoire in vivo during primary and secondary sensitization of alopecia patients to the hapten diphenylcyclopropenone (DPC). The patient cohort, mostly female, included alopecia areata with under or over 50% scalp involvement, alopecia totalis and alopecia universalis. Patch testing on the upper back used Finn chambers containing 0.01% DPC, with scoring done after 6 days according to International Contact Dermatitis Research Group standards. Blood for TCR sequencing was provided by twenty-nine alopecia patients at one to four time points (pre-sensitization, 2, 6 and 24 weeks).

On the study overall, not on this receptor specifically: Expanded TCRs formed significantly more large CDR3 similarity clusters than pre-sensitization or healthy control sets, consistent with antigen-driven responses. Patch test score was positively correlated with the number of PT1 expanded TCRs, with significance at thresholds 8, 16 and 32 but not at 4. After repeated subsampling, the strength of the expansion versus patch-test correlation and the threshold at which it became significant changed. Alopecia, a presumed autoimmune disease, was present in all patients, so the immune response of the patients might differ from that of healthy individuals. The number of TCRs above 1 in 1000 frequency did not change with DPC sensitization; there was no evidence of global repertoire structure alterations.

The library came from RACE. Sequencing was carried out with a NextSeq 500. Library preparation attached unique molecular identifiers to individual cDNA molecules for quantitative, reproducible TCR counting. Both TCR alpha and TCR beta chains were sequenced from each blood RNA sample. In the paper's pipeline: Samples had a median of roughly 99,000 TCRs, with a range from roughly 23,224 to 750,000. V, J and CDR3 annotation of the TCR reads was performed with the Decombinator software suite. Every sample was subsampled to the same number of TCRs (28,000) for the PS versus PT1 abundance plots. Expanded TCRs were defined as absent before sensitization and observed at least eight times at the 2-week time point. The raw public data were reprocessed by TCRdb itself: fastp quality trimming at Q25, MiXCR clonotype calling, in-frame beta chains only. Rows matching on CDR3 protein sequence are summarized as one entry with the most common DNA and genes. The V and J calls reflect TCRdb's pipeline rather than the authors' work. For this sample there are about 85,000 distinct CDR3 sequences; roughly 11% appear just once. The ten largest account for 1.6% of the sample.

Explained via the paper, the time point label denotes: patch test 2, 6 weeks after DPC sensitization. Reading the label with the study, this specimen's treatment or condition is: therapeutic diphenylcyclopropenone sensitization with weekly scalp DPC. At each patch-test visit, blood was drawn before the patch test was applied. Patients were eligible if aged 18 to 70, diagnosed with alopecia and judged suitable for DPC therapy, and pregnant patients were excluded. Total RNA was extracted from unfractionated whole blood that had been collected in Tempus Blood RNA tubes. As for this clonotype: It has no known antigen specificity. It has no much larger one-base neighbor in the sample; base qualities were not kept.

V lost 2 bases and J lost 2 bases; the stretch between them is 15 bases long. In the germline V gene (reference sequence), CDR1 corresponds to SGHNT and CDR2 to YYREEE. The CDR3 has 16 amino acids, counting the end cysteine and phenylalanine. Of all the DNA, just the CDR3 is kept, 48 bases in frame from base 1. Sequenced material: whole blood, taken in connection with sensitization to the hapten diphenylcyclopropenone (DPC). The sequence was obtained from a man aged 18-30 years with alopecia areata. Some clones in this sample may be carry-over from other donors' samples. This receptor chain uses TRBV5-4 and TRBJ2-3; no D gene call is confident. The CDR3 has the sequence CASSLRPQVITDTQYF. The DNA reads TGTGCCAGCAGCTTACGCCCCCAGGTCATCACAGATACGCAGTATTTT.